This T cell receptor beta chain was obtained from a study of CD8+CD57+ T cells in acquired aplastic anemia. Across the whole study: The average for DNA from sorted CD4+ and CD8+ cells was about 2.9 ug. Study findings and constraints: A significant difference in CD8+ Simpson's diversity between patients and controls was not found.

The TCR beta profiling, which covered VDJ combination and CDR3 sequence, was carried out using genomic DNA as the template. TCRdb itself ran the reads through MiXCR, one entry per CDR3 protein. The sample records around 170,000 distinct CDR3 sequences, roughly half being singletons. The junction had 9 bases not matched to a gene; V was cut back by 3 bases and J by 5 bases. The germline V gene has CDR1 DFQATT and CDR2 SNEGSKA (reference sequence). CDR3 length: 15 residues. Previously, flow cytometry had revealed CD8+CD57+ cell expansion in the patients chosen for sequencing. Regarding this clonotype: The antigen is undetermined.

The receptor comes from a human donor with aplastic anemia. The V and J genes are TRBV20-1 and TRBJ2-5, with 10 bases lining up with TRBD2. Sequenced: sorted CD4+, CD8+, or CD8+CD57+ T cells (not recorded which) from PBMCs. The CDR3 DNA sequence: TGCAGTGCTAGGGCTGAGCGGGAGGGCCGCGAGACCCAGTACTTC. Protein: CSARAEREGRETQYF.